The next 23 T cell receptor beta chains were all read from a single sample in a study of OX40 agonist ivuxolimab in advanced cancers. Clones were read by immunoSEQ multiplex PCR, and TCRdb kept only the in-frame ones, dropping some. The top ten hold more than 30% of the sample, which has just under 20,000 clones, over 75% seen once. Sample: CD4+ or CD8+ T cells sorted from blood, taken in a trial of the OX40 agonist ivuxolimab. The receptors originated from an adult with an advanced solid tumor such as melanoma, head and neck, liver or kidney cancer.

This clone has a handful of counts. The chain uses TRBV4-1 and TRBJ1-4; D gene unclear. This CDR3 has 12 residues. Trimming cost V 1 base and J 8 bases, with 5 bases left between them. Germline V gene lookup returns CDR1 MGHRA and CDR2 YSYEKL. CDR3 region: CASSQVTEKLFF. For the CDR3, the DNA is TGCGCCAGCAGCCAAGTAACCGAAAAACTGTTTTTT.

The chain couples TRBV27 to TRBJ2-7, with 10 bases matching TRBD2. The length of the CDR3 is 17 residues. The germline gives CDR1 MNHEY, CDR2 SMNVEV (reference sequence). The V segment lost 0 bases and the J segment 2 bases; nucleotides outside the gene matches: 7. CDR3 sequence reads: CASSLSSRTSGAYEQYF. The CDR3 DNA is TGTGCCAGCAGTTTATCTTCCCGGACTAGCGGTGCCTACGAGCAGTACTTC.

This chain uses TRBV13 with TRBJ1-6, with a weak D call TRBD1 (6 bases). In germline, CDR1 is PRHDT, CDR2 FYEKMQ (reference sequence). Trimming pared 1 base from V and 10 bases from J, leaving 14 bases between. This CDR3 comprises 15 residues. CDR3 DNA: TGTGCCAGCAGCTTAGTAGGGGGGCGTGGGTCACCCCTCCACTTT. It encodes CASSLVGGRGSPLHF.

V gene TRBV10-3 combines with J gene TRBJ2-5; 16 bases line up with TRBD2. Germline V gives CDR1 ENHRY, CDR2 SYGVKD. Trimming took 9 bases from V and 2 from J; bases not matched to a gene: 3. CDR3 length equals 15 residues. CDR3 region: CAIKGLAGGQETQYF. DNA of the CDR3: TGTGCCATTAAGGGACTAGCGGGAGGGCAAGAGACCCAGTACTTC.

J is TRBJ2-7 and V is TRBV7-3; 9 bases align to TRBD2. The V segment lost 2 bases and the J segment 4 bases; nucleotides outside the gene matches: 3. This CDR3 comprises 14 residues. CDR1 is SGHTA and CDR2 is FQGTGA in the germline V gene. The chain's CDR3 is CASSLSSGNYEQYF. DNA for the CDR3: TGTGCCAGCAGCTTATCTAGCGGGAATTACGAGCAGTACTTC. Drawing the rest from reference TRBV7-3 and TRBJ2-7, the complete variable domain is GAGVSQTPSNKVTEKGKYVELRCDPISGHTALYWYRQSLGQGPEFLIYFQGTGAADDSGLPNDRFFAVRPEGSVSTLKIQRTERGDSAVYLCASSLSSGNYEQYFGPGTRLTVT.

To note about this clone: Compared with germline, one end of the junction differs, possibly owing to a read error. This rearrangement joins TRBV28 to TRBJ1-5; D is uncertain. CDR1 is MDHEN, CDR2 SYDVKM, per germline. The CDR3 is 10 amino acids. The CDR3, as DNA: TGCATGGAGGGCAATCAGCCCCAGCATTTT. Translated, it gives CMEGNQPQHF.

The gene calls are TRBV10-2 and TRBJ2-5; possibly TRBD2 for D (5 bases). The CDR3 totals 15 residues. The germline V gene encodes CDR1 WSHSY and CDR2 SAAADI. The germline V and J ends were trimmed by 3 bases and 2 bases, with 13 bases remaining between them. In DNA form, the CDR3 reads TGCGCCAGCAGTGACACCTTAGCGCTTCAAGAGACCCAGTACTTC. This encodes CASSDTLALQETQYF.

V is TRBV27 and J is TRBJ2-6; no clear D. CDR1 is MNHEY, CDR2 SMNVEV, per germline (reference sequence). The CDR3 runs 18 residues. Between the trimmed V and J ends, which lost 7 bases and 0 bases, there was a span of 19 bases. CDR3: CASILPRRINSGANVLTF. CDR3 nucleotides: TGTGCCAGCATTCTCCCCCGGCGAATCAACTCTGGGGCCAACGTCCTGACTTTC.

The genes are TRBV19 and TRBJ1-5; 7 nucleotides match TRBD1. V lost 2 bases, J lost 7 bases, and 8 bases stayed unmatched. The germline V gene has CDR1 LNHDA and CDR2 SQIVND (reference sequence). The CDR3 is 15 residues long. The CDR3: CASSIREGGGQPQHF. The CDR3 region has the DNA TGTGCCAGTAGTATAAGGGAAGGGGGCGGACAGCCCCAGCATTTT.

The chain combines TRBV9 with TRBJ2-2; 7 nucleotides align to TRBD1. After removal of 2 bases from V and 4 bases from J, the junction contained 8 bases not matched to a gene. CDR3 length: 16 residues. The V gene's germline CDR1 is SGDLS and CDR2 YYNGEE. This CDR3 reads CASSVTPGGSTGELFF. The CDR3 DNA sequence: TGTGCCAGCAGCGTGACACCAGGGGGAAGCACCGGGGAGCTGTTTTTT. Full variable domain (outside the CDR3, taken from reference TRBV9 and TRBJ2-2): DSGVTQTPKHLITATGQRVTLRCSPRSGDLSVYWYQQSLDQGLQFLIQYYNGEERAKGNILERFSAQQFPDLHSELNLSSLELGDSALYFCASSVTPGGSTGELFFGEGSRLTVL.

The chain carries TRBV9 and TRBJ2-3; D is uncertain. The V end was cut by 0 bases, the J end by 0 bases, with 11 bases between. The CDR3 runs to 16 residues. CDR1 is SGDLS and CDR2 is YYNGEE in the germline V gene. CDR3 loop: CASSVEPSASTDTQYF. The CDR3 nucleotides read TGTGCCAGCAGCGTAGAGCCTTCGGCTAGCACAGATACGCAGTATTTT.

J is TRBJ2-1 and V is TRBV7-3; no clear D. The germline gives CDR1 SGHTA, CDR2 FQGTGA. V was trimmed by 0 bases and J by 5 bases, leaving 14 bases between them. This CDR3 comprises 16 residues. CDR3: CASSLTSRTRDNEQFF. CDR3 sequence (DNA): TGTGCCAGCAGCTTAACTTCCCGAACTCGGGACAATGAGCAGTTCTTC.

The CDR3: CASSPGEAGELFF. In DNA form, the CDR3 reads TGTGCCAGCTCACCGGGGGAGGCCGGGGAGCTGTTTTTT. V usage is TRBV18 and J usage is TRBJ2-2; tentative D call: TRBD2 (6 bases). CDR3 size: 13 residues. Deletions cut 3 bases from V and 6 bases from J, with 8 bases between. Germline assignment: CDR1 KGHSH and CDR2 LQKENI.

This clone was seen only a few times. The chain couples TRBV7-2 to TRBJ1-4, with a weak D call TRBD1 (5 bases). Germline V CDR1 and CDR2: SGHTA, FQGNSA. This CDR3 region has 15 residues. Trimming removed 1 base from V and 13 bases from J, with 19 bases in between. DNA for the CDR3: TGTGCCAGCAGCTTAGGGGGATCTCTTGGGGGACGACTGTTTTTT. Its translation is CASSLGGSLGGRLFF. Together with reference TRBV7-2 and TRBJ1-4, the CDR3 gives the full variable domain: GAGVSQSPSNKVTEKGKDVELRCDPISGHTALYWYRQSLGQGLEFLIYFQGNSAPDKSGLPSDRFSAERTGGSVSTLTIQRTQQEDSAVYLCASSLGGSLGGRLFFGSGTQLSVL.

This clone was seen only once. The chain employs TRBV2 and TRBJ2-2; the D gene is possibly TRBD1 (6 bases). CDR3 size: 14 residues. Trimming took off 6 bases at V and 4 bases at J, with 12 bases between the two ends. Germline lookup yields CDR1 SNHLY and CDR2 FYNNEI. CDR3 residues: CASSTGQSTGELFF. In DNA, the CDR3 is TGTGCCAGCAGCACAGGACAGTCCACCGGGGAGCTGTTTTTT.

J is TRBJ2-7 and V is TRBV16; 9 positions match TRBD1. Germline V gene data show CDR1 as KGHSY and CDR2 as FQNENV. V was clipped by 2 bases and J by 2 bases; unmatched bases: 10. The CDR3 runs to 17 residues. The DNA for the CDR3 is TGTGCCAGCAGCCAAATCGTAACAGGGGGCAAGACCTACGAGCAGTACTTC. Translated: CASSQIVTGGKTYEQYF.

This rearrangement joins TRBV18 to TRBJ2-2; no definite D call. The CDR3 sequence is 18 residues long. V lost 1 base, J lost 0 bases, and 15 bases lay in between. Germline V gene lookup returns CDR1 KGHSH and CDR2 LQKENI. The CDR3 spells CASSPRVRKGPNTGELFF. CDR3 nucleotides: TGTGCCAGCTCACCACGGGTCAGGAAAGGGCCGAACACCGGGGAGCTGTTTTTT.

A single count supports this clone. This rearrangement joins TRBV10-1 to TRBJ2-2; D might be TRBD2 (6 bases). The length of the CDR3 is 14 residues. Germline assignment: CDR1 WNHNN and CDR2 SYGVQD (reference sequence). The germline V and J ends were trimmed by 7 bases and 7 bases, with 16 bases remaining between them. The CDR3 is CASTPGGGHGELFF. The CDR3 DNA follows: TGCGCCAGCACCCCCGGCGGAGGGCACGGGGAGCTGTTTTTT.

The CDR3 here is CASSVLDRDTQYF. The CDR3 nucleotides read TGTGCCAGCAGCGTATTAGATCGAGATACGCAGTATTTT. The chain carries TRBV9 and TRBJ2-3; D gene uncertain. The CDR3 is 13 residues long. Germline V gene lookup returns CDR1 SGDLS and CDR2 YYNGEE. V gave up 1 base and J gave up 5 bases, with 8 bases separating them.

The chain is built from TRBV6-5 and TRBJ2-3, with 7 bases matching TRBD2. The V and J ends lost 2 bases and 6 bases, in that order; junction bases with no gene match: 5. Germline V CDR1 and CDR2: MNHEY, SVGAGI. This CDR3 is built from 14 residues. For the CDR3, the DNA is TGTGCCAGCAGTTACGGAGCGGGAACGGATACGCAGTATTTT. Amino acid sequence: CASSYGAGTDTQYF.

The J gene is TRBJ1-3, the V gene TRBV13; D remains ambiguous. The CDR3 is 13 amino acids. Trimming removed 4 bases from V and 3 bases from J, with 7 bases in between. Germline V CDR1 and CDR2: PRHDT, FYEKMQ (reference sequence). The DNA for the CDR3 is TGTGCCAGCAGCTACATTGTTGGAAACACCATATATTTT. Amino acids: CASSYIVGNTIYF. The full variable domain, in which reference TRBV13 and TRBJ1-3 provide the parts outside the CDR3, is AAGVIQSPRHLIKEKRETATLKCYPIPRHDTVYWYQQGPGQDPQFLISFYEKMQSDKGSIPDRFSAQQFSDYHSELNMSSLELGDSALYFCASSYIVGNTIYFGEGSWLTVV.

The chain combines TRBV5-1 with TRBJ2-3; 10 bases match TRBD2. CDR1 and CDR2 from the germline V gene are SGHRS and YFSETQ. The CDR3 totals 21 residues. The J segment lost 0 bases and the V segment lost 4 bases, leaving 20 bases of the junction unmatched. Here the CDR3 DNA reads TGCGCCAGCAGCCGGTGGGGCCTTAGCGGGGGGAGTCATAATAGCACAGATACGCAGTATTTT. Encoded protein: CASSRWGLSGGSHNSTDTQYF.

The genes are TRBV4-2 and TRBJ1-2; 7 bases agree with TRBD1. Unmatched junction bases numbered 2, after V lost 1 base and J lost 3 bases. The germline gives CDR1 LGHNA, CDR2 YNFKEQ. The CDR3 sequence is 14 residues long. In DNA form, the CDR3 reads TGTGCCAGCAGCCAAGGAGGACAGGACTATGGCTACACCTTC. Translating gives CASSQGGQDYGYTF.